This TCR beta chain was sequenced in a study of cytomegalovirus exposure and HLA in healthy donors. Study results and limitations: Most TCR sequences were seen very rarely across donors, but some public TCRs occurred in many. Presence/absence analysis assumed near-uniform sequencing depth across donors. In an earlier analysis, in roughly 580 donors, most V segments appeared productive either ~90% or ~30% of the time. A missense variant in DCLRE1C was later tied to TCR beta V- and J-gene trimming.

To note about this clone: Its specificity is unknown.

CDR1 and CDR2 (germline): LNHDA, SQIVND (reference sequence). The CDR3 is 10 amino acids. J was trimmed by 13 bases and V by 8 bases; bases with no gene match: 5. A multiplex PCR was run with 60 Vbeta primers and 13 Jbeta primers. TCRdb keeps only in-frame clones here, not all; method: immunoSEQ multiplex PCR. Of about 120,000 clones listed, roughly three quarters are singletons. Sequencing was performed on PBMCs. This chain connects TRBV19 to TRBJ2-1; 7 nucleotides match TRBD1. This TCR was sampled from a woman aged 18-29 years in good health and CMV-seropositive. The CDR3 DNA sequence: TGTGCCAGTCAGGGGGTTGAACAGTTCTTC. Translation: CASQGVEQFF.